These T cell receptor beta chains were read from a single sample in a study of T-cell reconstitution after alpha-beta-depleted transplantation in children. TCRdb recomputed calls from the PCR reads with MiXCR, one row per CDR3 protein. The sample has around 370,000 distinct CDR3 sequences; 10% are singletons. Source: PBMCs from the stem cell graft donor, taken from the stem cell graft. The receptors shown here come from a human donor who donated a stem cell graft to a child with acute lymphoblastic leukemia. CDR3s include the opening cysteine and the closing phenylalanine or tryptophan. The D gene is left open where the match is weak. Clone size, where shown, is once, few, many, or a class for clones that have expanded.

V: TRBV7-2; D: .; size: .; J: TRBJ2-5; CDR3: CASSQGGGRESQYF; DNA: TGTGCCAGCTCCCAAGGGGGAGGACGAGAGAGCCAGTACTTC
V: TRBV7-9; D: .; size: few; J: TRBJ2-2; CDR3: CASSLTGRANTGELFF; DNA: TGTGCCAGCAGTTTAACTGGCCGCGCGAACACCGGGGAGCTGTTTTTT
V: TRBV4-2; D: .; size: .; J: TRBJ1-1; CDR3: CASSQDDSSEAFF; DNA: TGTGCCAGCAGCCAGGATGACAGCTCTGAAGCTTTCTTT
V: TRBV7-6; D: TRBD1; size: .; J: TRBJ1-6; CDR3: CASSLDRGNSPLHF; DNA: TGTGCCAGCAGCCTGGACAGGGGTAATTCACCCCTCCACTTT
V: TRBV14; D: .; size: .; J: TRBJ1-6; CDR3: CASSQEAWKNSPLHF; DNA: TGTGCCAGCAGCCAAGAGGCCTGGAAGAATTCACCCCTCCACTTT
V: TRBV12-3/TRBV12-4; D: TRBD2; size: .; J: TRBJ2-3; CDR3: CASCLGMASGRSTDTQYF; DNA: TGTGCCAGCTGTTTAGGGATGGCCAGCGGGAGGAGCACAGATACGCAGTATTTT
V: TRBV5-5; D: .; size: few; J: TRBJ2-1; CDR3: CASSPLGEPYNEQFF; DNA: TGTGCCAGCAGCCCCTTGGGGGAGCCCTACAATGAGCAGTTCTTC
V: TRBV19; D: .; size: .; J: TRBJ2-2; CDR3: CASRNELQPTGELFF; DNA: TGTGCCAGTAGAAACGAACTACAACCCACCGGGGAGCTGTTTTTT
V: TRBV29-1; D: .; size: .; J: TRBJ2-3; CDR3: CSVESAETTDTQYF; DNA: TGCAGCGTTGAATCAGCCGAGACCACAGATACGCAGTATTTT
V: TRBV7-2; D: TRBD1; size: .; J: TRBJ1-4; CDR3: CASSEGGQRNEKLFF; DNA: TGTGCCAGCAGCGAAGGGGGACAGCGGAATGAAAAACTGTTTTTT
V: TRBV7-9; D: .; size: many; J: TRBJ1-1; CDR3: CASSLWGNTEAFF; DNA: TGTGCCAGCAGCCTCTGGGGGAACACTGAAGCTTTCTTT
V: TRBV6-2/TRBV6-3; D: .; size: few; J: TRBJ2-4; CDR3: CASSGFSKNIQYF; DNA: TGTGCCAGCAGCGGGTTTTCCAAAAACATTCAGTACTTC
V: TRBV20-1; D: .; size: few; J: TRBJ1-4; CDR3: CSARDGGVGDEKLFF; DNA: TGCAGTGCTAGAGATGGGGGAGTCGGGGATGAAAAACTGTTTTTT
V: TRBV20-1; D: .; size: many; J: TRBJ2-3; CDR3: CSARETGLSDTQYF; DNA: TGCAGTGCTAGAGAAACAGGGTTATCAGATACGCAGTATTTT
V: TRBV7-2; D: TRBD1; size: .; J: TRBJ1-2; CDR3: CASSPDRGPYGYTF; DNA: TGTGCCAGCAGCCCGGACAGGGGCCCCTATGGCTACACCTTC
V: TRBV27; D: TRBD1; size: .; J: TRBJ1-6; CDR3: CASSPRQGRNSPLHF; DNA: TGTGCCAGCAGTCCCCGACAGGGAAGGAATTCACCCCTCCACTTT
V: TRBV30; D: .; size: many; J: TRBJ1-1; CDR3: CAWMALTTEAFF; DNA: TGTGCCTGGATGGCCCTCACCACTGAAGCTTTCTTT
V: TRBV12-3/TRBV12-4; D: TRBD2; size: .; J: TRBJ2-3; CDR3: CASSPLLLLAGGGDTQYF; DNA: TGTGCCAGCAGTCCCCTTCTGCTACTAGCGGGAGGGGGAGATACGCAGTATTTT
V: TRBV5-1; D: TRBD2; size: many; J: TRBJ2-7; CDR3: CASSWERDYEQYF; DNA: TGCGCCAGCAGCTGGGAGCGGGACTACGAGCAGTACTTC
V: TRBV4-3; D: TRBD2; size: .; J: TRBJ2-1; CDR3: CASSQDWGTSGNNEQFF; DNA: TGCGCCAGCAGCCAAGACTGGGGGACTAGCGGGAACAATGAGCAGTTCTTC
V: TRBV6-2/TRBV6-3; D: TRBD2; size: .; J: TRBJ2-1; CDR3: CASSKPGTSGRSEQFF; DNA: TGTGCCAGCAGTAAGCCCGGGACTAGCGGGAGATCTGAGCAGTTCTTC
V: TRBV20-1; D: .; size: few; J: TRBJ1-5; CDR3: CSARPQPSSGVNQPQHF; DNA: TGCAGTGCTAGGCCCCAGCCCTCCTCAGGGGTCAATCAGCCCCAGCATTTT
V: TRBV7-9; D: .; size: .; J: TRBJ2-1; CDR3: CASSKDDSYNEQFF; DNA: TGTGCCAGCAGCAAGGACGATTCCTACAATGAGCAGTTCTTC
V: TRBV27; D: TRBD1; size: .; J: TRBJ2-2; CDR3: CATQDRGSGELFF; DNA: TGTGCCACCCAGGACAGGGGTTCCGGGGAGCTGTTTTTT
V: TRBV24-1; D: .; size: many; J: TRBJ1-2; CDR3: CATSDYRGYTF; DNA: TGTGCCACCAGCGACTACCGCGGCTACACCTTC
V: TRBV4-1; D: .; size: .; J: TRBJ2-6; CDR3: CASSQRADVSGANGLTF; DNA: TGCGCCAGCAGCCAACGTGCGGACGTCTCTGGGGCCAACGGCCTGACTTTC
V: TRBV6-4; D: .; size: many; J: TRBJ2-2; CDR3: CASSAVQGGTGELFF; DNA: TGTGCCAGCAGCGCGGTACAGGGTGGTACCGGGGAGCTGTTTTTT
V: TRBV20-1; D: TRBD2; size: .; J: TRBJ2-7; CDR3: CSARDGGLAAYEQYF; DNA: TGCAGTGCTAGAGATGGGGGACTAGCGGCTTACGAGCAGTACTTC
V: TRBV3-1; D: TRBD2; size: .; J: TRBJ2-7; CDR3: CASSQEWTSGRGAYEQYF; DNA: TGTGCCAGCAGCCAAGAATGGACTAGCGGGAGGGGGGCCTACGAGCAGTACTTC
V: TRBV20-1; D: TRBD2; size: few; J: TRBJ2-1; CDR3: CSARDQYGGRALPGEQFF; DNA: TGCAGTGCTAGAGATCAGTATGGCGGGAGGGCCCTTCCAGGCGAGCAGTTCTTC
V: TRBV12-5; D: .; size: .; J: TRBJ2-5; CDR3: CASGTDGAGTQYF; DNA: TGTGCTAGTGGCACAGACGGGGCCGGGACCCAGTACTTC
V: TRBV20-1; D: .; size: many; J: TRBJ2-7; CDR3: CSAILVLAEEQYF; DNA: TGCAGTGCCATTCTGGTCCTGGCCGAGGAGCAGTACTTC
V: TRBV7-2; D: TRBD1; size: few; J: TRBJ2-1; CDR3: CASSLAGGQHNEQFF; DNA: TGTGCCAGCAGCTTAGCAGGGGGACAGCACAATGAGCAGTTCTTC
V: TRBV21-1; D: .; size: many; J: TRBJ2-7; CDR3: CASSKAYEQYF; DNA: TGTGCCAGCAGCAAAGCCTATGAGCAGTACTTC
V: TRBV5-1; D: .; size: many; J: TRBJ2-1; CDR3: CASSLGGSISYNEQFF; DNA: TGCGCCAGCAGCTTGGGGGGATCCATCTCCTACAATGAGCAGTTCTTC
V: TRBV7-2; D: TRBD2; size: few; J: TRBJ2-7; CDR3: CASSNLAGGHEQYF; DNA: TGTGCCAGCAGCAACCTAGCGGGAGGGCACGAGCAGTACTTC
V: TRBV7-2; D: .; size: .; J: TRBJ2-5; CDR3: CASSNDLGTQYF; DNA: TGTGCCAGCAGTAACGATCTAGGGACCCAGTACTTC
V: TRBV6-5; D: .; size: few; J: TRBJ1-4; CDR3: CASSYSYGVNEKLFF; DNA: TGTGCCAGCAGTTACTCGTATGGGGTTAATGAAAAACTGTTTTTT
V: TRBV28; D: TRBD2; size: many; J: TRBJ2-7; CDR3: CASSFIGSGRRYEQYF; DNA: TGTGCCAGCTCCTTTATCGGTAGCGGGAGGAGGTACGAGCAGTACTTC
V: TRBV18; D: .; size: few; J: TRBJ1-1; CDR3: CASSRYRVENTEAFF; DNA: TGTGCCAGCTCACGATACAGGGTCGAGAACACTGAAGCTTTCTTT
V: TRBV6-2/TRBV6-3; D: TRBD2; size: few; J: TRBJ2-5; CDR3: CASSLSGTSGSFDEETQYF; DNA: TGTGCCAGCAGCTTATCCGGGACTAGCGGGAGTTTTGACGAAGAGACCCAGTACTTC
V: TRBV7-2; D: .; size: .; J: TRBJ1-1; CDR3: CASSLGRENTEAFF; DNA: TGTGCCAGCAGCTTAGGCAGGGAAAACACTGAAGCTTTCTTT
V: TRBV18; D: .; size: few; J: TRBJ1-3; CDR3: CASSTTDGSSGNTIYF; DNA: TGTGCCAGCTCAACCACTGACGGAAGCTCTGGAAACACCATATATTTT
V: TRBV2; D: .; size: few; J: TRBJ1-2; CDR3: CASNLGQGSYGYTF; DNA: TGTGCCAGCAACCTGGGGCAGGGGAGCTATGGCTACACCTTC
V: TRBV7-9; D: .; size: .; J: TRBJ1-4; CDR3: CASRPKQGTNEKLFF; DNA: TGTGCCAGCAGGCCTAAACAGGGAACTAATGAAAAACTGTTTTTT
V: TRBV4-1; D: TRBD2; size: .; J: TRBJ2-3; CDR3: CASSQPRLAGVGARNYTHTQYF; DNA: TGCGCCAGCAGCCAACCTAGACTAGCGGGAGTTGGGGCCCGAAATTACACACATACGCAGTATTTT
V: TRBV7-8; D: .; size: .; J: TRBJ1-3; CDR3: CASSPGVLVGNTIYF; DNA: TGTGCCAGCAGTCCAGGGGTCTTAGTAGGAAACACCATATATTTT
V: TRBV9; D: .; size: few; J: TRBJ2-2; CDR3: CASSSGTPNTGELFF; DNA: TGTGCCAGCAGCTCCGGGACTCCGAACACCGGGGAGCTGTTTTTT
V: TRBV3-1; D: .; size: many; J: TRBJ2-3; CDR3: CASSQISGHTQYF; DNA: TGTGCCAGCAGCCAAATTAGCGGACATACGCAGTATTTT
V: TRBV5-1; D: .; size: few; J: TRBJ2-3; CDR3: CASSFTRETDTQYF; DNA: TGCGCCAGCAGCTTTACACGAGAAACAGATACGCAGTATTTT
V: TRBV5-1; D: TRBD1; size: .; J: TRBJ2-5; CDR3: CASRTSGQGRETQYF; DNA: TGCGCCAGCAGGACGTCAGGACAGGGGAGAGAGACCCAGTACTTC
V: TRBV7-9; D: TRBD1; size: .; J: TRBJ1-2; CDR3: CASSYQGANYGYTF; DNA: TGTGCCAGCAGTTACCAGGGGGCGAACTATGGCTACACCTTC
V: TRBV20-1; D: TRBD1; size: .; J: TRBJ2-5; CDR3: CSAREGDRGRIIGQETQYF; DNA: TGCAGTGCTAGAGAGGGGGACAGGGGGCGCATCATAGGGCAAGAGACCCAGTACTTC
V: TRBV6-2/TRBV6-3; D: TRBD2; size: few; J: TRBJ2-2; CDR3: CASTIQRGLAGVRGELFF; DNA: TGTGCCAGCACCATCCAACGGGGGCTAGCGGGAGTACGCGGGGAGCTGTTTTTT
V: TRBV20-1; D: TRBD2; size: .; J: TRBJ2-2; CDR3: CCARVIAGGLATGELFF; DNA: TGCTGTGCTAGAGTAATAGCGGGAGGGCTTGCAACCGGGGAGCTGTTTTTT